This T cell receptor beta chain was captured in a study of blood T cell repertoires in COVID-19. Study overall: Italy, Spain and the United States were the sources of the convalescent and acute COVID-19 samples. Sources were T cells, B-cell-depleted T cells, or PBMCs; the material itself was cDNA or gDNA.

J was trimmed by 3 bases and V by 7 bases; bases with no gene match: 6. Per the germline V gene, CDR1 is SQVTM and CDR2 is ANQGSEA. The CDR3 has 12 amino acids. Only one count was recorded for this clone. In the authors' workflow: Amplified reference gene primers provided the basis for estimating nucleated cell counts. Method: immunoSEQ multiplex PCR; TCRdb's copy keeps in-frame clones and lacks some. That table supplies the V and J calls and clone size; D and trimming were determined from the DNA. The top ten hold roughly 4.9% of the sample, which has about 260,000 clones, around 86% seen once. Enrolled during active infection, Seattle patients were then followed longitudinally.

The genes are TRBV29-1 and TRBJ2-7; the match to TRBD1 covers 7 bases. This clonotype was obtained from a woman aged 60-75 years with COVID-19, enrolled during active disease. Input material: peripheral blood. The DNA for the CDR3 is TGCAGCGCAGGGACAGCAAGCTACGAGCAGTACTTC. This translates into CSAGTASYEQYF.